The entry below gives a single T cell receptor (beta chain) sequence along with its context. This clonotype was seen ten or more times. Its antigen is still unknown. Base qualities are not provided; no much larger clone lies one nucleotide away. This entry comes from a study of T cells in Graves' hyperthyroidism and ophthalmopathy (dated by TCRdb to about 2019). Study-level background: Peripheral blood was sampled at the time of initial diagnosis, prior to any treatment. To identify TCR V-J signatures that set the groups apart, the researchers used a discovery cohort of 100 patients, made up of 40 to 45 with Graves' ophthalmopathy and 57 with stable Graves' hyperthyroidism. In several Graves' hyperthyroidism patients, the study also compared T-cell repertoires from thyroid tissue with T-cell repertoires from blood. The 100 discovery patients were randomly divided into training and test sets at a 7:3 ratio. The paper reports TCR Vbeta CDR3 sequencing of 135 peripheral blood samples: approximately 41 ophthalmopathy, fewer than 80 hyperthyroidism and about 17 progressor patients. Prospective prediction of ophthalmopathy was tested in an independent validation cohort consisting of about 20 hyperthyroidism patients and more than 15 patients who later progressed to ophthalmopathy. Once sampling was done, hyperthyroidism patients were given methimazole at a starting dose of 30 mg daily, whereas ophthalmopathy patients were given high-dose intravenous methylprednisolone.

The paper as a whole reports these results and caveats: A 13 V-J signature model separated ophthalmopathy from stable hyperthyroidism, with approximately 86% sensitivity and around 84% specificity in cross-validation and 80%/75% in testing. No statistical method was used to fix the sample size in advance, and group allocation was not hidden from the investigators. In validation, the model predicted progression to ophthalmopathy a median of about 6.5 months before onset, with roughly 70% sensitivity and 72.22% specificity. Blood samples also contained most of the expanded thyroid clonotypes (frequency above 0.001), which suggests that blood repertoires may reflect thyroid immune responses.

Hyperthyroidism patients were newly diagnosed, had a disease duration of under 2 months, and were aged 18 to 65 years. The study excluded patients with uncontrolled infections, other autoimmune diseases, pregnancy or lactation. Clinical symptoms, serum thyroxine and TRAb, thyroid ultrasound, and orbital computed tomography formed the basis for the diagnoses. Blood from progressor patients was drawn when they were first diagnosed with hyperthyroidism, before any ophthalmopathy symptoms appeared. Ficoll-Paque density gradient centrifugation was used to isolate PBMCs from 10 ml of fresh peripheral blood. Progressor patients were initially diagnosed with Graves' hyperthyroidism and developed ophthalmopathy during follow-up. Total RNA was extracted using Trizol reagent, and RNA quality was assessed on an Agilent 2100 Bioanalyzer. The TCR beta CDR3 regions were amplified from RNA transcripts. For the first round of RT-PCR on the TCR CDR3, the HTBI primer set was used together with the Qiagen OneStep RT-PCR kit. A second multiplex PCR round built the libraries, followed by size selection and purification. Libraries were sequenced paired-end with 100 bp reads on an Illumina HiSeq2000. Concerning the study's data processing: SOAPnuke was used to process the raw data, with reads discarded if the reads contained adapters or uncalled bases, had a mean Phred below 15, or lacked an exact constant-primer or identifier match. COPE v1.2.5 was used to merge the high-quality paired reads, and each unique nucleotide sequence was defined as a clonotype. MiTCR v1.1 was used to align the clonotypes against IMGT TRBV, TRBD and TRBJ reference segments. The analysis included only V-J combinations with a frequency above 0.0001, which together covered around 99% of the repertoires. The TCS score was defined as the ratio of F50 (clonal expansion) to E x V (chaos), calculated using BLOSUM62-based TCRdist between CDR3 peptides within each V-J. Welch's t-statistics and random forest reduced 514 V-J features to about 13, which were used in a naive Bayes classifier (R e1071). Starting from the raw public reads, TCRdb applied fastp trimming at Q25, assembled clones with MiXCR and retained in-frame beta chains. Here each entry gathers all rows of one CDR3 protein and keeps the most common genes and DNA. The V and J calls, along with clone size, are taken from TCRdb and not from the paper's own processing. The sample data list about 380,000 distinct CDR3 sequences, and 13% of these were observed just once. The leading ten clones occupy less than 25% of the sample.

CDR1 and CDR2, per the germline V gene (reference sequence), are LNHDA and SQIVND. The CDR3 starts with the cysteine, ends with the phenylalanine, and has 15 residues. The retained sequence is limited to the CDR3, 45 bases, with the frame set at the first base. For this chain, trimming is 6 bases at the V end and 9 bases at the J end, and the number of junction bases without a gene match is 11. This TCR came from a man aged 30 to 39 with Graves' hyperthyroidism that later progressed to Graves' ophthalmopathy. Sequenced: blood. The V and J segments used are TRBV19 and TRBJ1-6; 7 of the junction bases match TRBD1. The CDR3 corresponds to CASSLKGQGGSPLHF. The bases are TGTGCCAGTAGCCTAAAGGGGCAGGGGGGTTCACCCCTCCACTTT.